The T cell receptor beta chain under discussion was sequenced for a study of OX40 agonist ivuxolimab in advanced cancers. Study as a whole: Partial responses were achieved by three patients: one hepatocellular carcinoma, two cutaneous melanoma.

The repertoire was sequenced with immunoSEQ multiplex PCR; TCRdb's copy has only in-frame clones and lacks some. The sample lists around 25,000 clones, 70% to 90% occurring once. Trimming left V 6 bases short and J 1 base short, with 4 bases between. Germline V gene lookup returns CDR1 MNHNS and CDR2 SASEGT. The CDR3 extends over 11 amino acids. The chain couples TRBV6-1 to TRBJ2-7; D not certain. This receptor was taken from an adult with an advanced solid tumor such as melanoma, head and neck, liver or kidney cancer. This specimen was CD4+ or CD8+ T cells sorted from blood, taken in a trial of the OX40 agonist ivuxolimab. CDR3 amino acids: CASRVSYEQYF. CDR3 bases: TGTGCCAGCAGGGTATCCTACGAGCAGTACTTC.